Listed here are 11 T cell receptor beta chains from one sample, sequenced in a study of blood T cell repertoires in COVID-19. Sequencing used immunoSEQ multiplex PCR; TCRdb keeps in-frame clones, though not all of them. The sample lists approximately 66,000 clones, about 89% occurring once. Specimen: peripheral blood. The receptors here all came from a man in his fifties or sixties with acute or convalescent COVID-19.

The chain employs TRBV6-2 or TRBV6-3 and TRBJ1-5, with D possibly TRBD1 on 5 matching bases. V lost 0 bases, J lost 7 bases, and 10 bases lay in between. The germline V gene encodes CDR1 MNHEY and CDR2 SVGEGT. The CDR3 totals 14 residues. CDR3 nucleotides: TGTGCCAGCAGTTACTCGGGGGGAAGCCAGCCCCAGCATTTT. Protein product: CASSYSGGSQPQHF.

The rearrangement uses TRBV24-1 and TRBJ2-2, with D perhaps TRBD1 (5 bases). V was clipped by 9 bases and J by 4 bases, with 14 bases between them. The CDR3 is 14 amino acids. Germline lookup yields CDR1 KGHDR and CDR2 SFDVKD. For the CDR3, the DNA is TGTGCCACCGGGGAACAGGCCCTCACCGGGGAGCTGTTTTTT. Amino acids: CATGEQALTGELFF.

V gene TRBV5-6 combines with J gene TRBJ2-3; D might be TRBD2 (5 bases). CDR3 size: 15 residues. The V end lost 0 bases, the J end lost 5 bases, and 13 bases lay between the germline ends. Germline CDR1 reads SGHDT; CDR2 reads YYEEEE. Written as DNA, the CDR3 is TGTGCCAGCAGCTTGGTGTCTAGCCGCCAAGATACGCAGTATTTT. Residues: CASSLVSSRQDTQYF.

The chain carries TRBV28 and TRBJ1-2; TRBD1 agrees at 7 bases. This CDR3 is built from 19 residues. Looked up from germline, CDR1 is MDHEN and CDR2 is SYDVKM. V lost 2 bases and J lost 3; bases outside the gene matches: 18. The CDR3 region is CASSLGEQITGTAHYGYTF. In DNA, the CDR3 is TGTGCCAGCAGTTTAGGAGAACAGATTACCGGGACAGCCCACTATGGCTACACCTTC.

This chain joins TRBV20-1 and TRBJ1-5, with TRBD1 identical over 8 bases. The J segment lost 7 bases and the V segment lost 3 bases, leaving 14 bases of the junction unmatched. This CDR3 spans 16 amino acids. Germline CDR1 is DFQATT and CDR2 is SNEGSKA (reference sequence). CDR3 protein: CSASDADRATGQPQHF. In nucleotides, the CDR3 is TGCAGTGCTAGTGATGCGGACAGGGCGACAGGGCAGCCCCAGCATTTT.

V usage is TRBV2 and J usage is TRBJ1-5; D remains ambiguous. Trimming removed 4 bases from V and 6 bases from J, with 13 bases in between. The CDR3 sequence is 14 residues long. The germline CDR1 and CDR2 sequences are SNHLY and FYNNEI. In DNA, the CDR3 is TGTGCCAGCAGTGCCGGCCGCGGATCTCAGCCCCAGCATTTT. The encoded protein is CASSAGRGSQPQHF.

The J gene is TRBJ1-5, the V gene TRBV10-3, with 8 bases aligning to TRBD1. CDR1 is ENHRY, CDR2 SYGVKD, per germline. V lost 4 bases and J lost 7; bases outside the gene matches: 6. The CDR3 has 14 residues. DNA for the CDR3: TGTGCCATCAGTGGGACAGGGCAAGGACAGCCCCAGCATTTT. Its translation is CAISGTGQGQPQHF.

The chain is built from TRBV19 and TRBJ1-1, with D tentatively TRBD1 (6 bases). The CDR3 is 14 residues long. The V gene lost 6 bases and the J gene lost 6 bases, with 17 bases spanning the gap. Germline V gene sequence: CDR1 LNHDA, CDR2 SQIVND (reference sequence). The CDR3 region is CASRRGMGYAEAFF. The CDR3 DNA reads as TGTGCCAGTAGGAGGGGGATGGGCTATGCTGAAGCTTTCTTT.

The chain carries TRBV18 and TRBJ2-1, with 13 bases lining up with TRBD2. Trimming cost V 8 bases and J 3 bases; bases outside gene matches: 4. This CDR3 spans 15 amino acids. Germline V CDR1 and CDR2: KGHSH, LQKENI. CDR3 sequence (DNA): TGTGCCAGCGGGGGACTAGCGGGGAACTACAATGAGCAGTTCTTC. Translated, it gives CASGGLAGNYNEQFF.

The chain carries TRBV9 and TRBJ2-3, with D hard to call. V was clipped by 4 bases and J by 0 bases, with 15 bases between them. Germline V gene sequence: CDR1 SGDLS, CDR2 YYNGEE. The CDR3 consists of 16 residues. The CDR3 nucleotides read TGTGCCAGCAGCCAGGTGGTTTACTCTAGCACAGATACGCAGTATTTT. Protein product: CASSQVVYSSTDTQYF.

The CDR3 nucleotides read TGTGCCAGCTCACCAGAACAGGGAGCGACCGGGGAGCTGTTTTTT. Amino acid sequence: CASSPEQGATGELFF. The V and J genes are TRBV18 and TRBJ2-2; tentative D call: TRBD1 (6 bases). The CDR3 has 15 amino acids. V was shortened by 2 bases and J by 5 bases, with 12 bases between the two germline ends. CDR1 and CDR2 (germline): KGHSH, LQKENI.